The following is a T cell receptor beta chain sequence with its context. Its antigen remains unknown. This sample was taken from a study of post-analysis software for immune sequencing data. Notes on the study in general: Analysis by F measure revealed that same-batch samples clustered strongly together. Multiple sclerosis patients showed significantly lower normalized Chao1 diversity than controls did. Relative to controls, patients had a few TRBV segments at higher frequency, with TRBV5-6, TRBV5-1 and TRBV20-1 among these.

CDR3 length: 15 residues. V lost 4 bases, J lost 8 bases, and 6 bases stayed unmatched. Researchers reported that TCR beta cDNA libraries carried unique molecular identifiers. TCRdb reprocessed the PCR reads via MiXCR and lists one record per CDR3 protein. Here the sample spans about 460,000 distinct CDR3 sequences, roughly 46% being singletons. The rearrangement links TRBV12-3 or TRBV12-4 to TRBJ2-1; TRBD2 matches at 12 bases. This TCR was sampled from a girl aged 5 to 17 with multiple sclerosis. Material: blood. The CDR3 DNA sequence: TGTGCCAGCAGTTATCCCCTAGCGGGAGGGGATGAGCAGTTCTTC. Its protein product is CASSYPLAGGDEQFF.